Listed below are T cell receptor beta chains from one sample, sequenced in a study of molecular identifiers for immune sequencing clone quantification. In TCRdb, the PCR reads were re-called with MiXCR into one record per CDR3 protein. The repertoire consists of about half a million distinct CDR3 sequences, with about 25% occurring once and the leading ten covering over 0.6%. Sequenced input: naive CD8+ T cells from blood, with Jurkat cell RNA spiked in. The receptors were gathered from a human donor in good health. Some libraries in this study had Jurkat cell RNA spiked in. The CDR3 runs from the conserved cysteine through the conserved F or W. Each record gives: V gene, CDR3 length, J gene, clone size, D gene, CDR3 protein, CDR3 DNA. A D gene is named only where the DNA matches it firmly. The size of a clone is reported for some rows only, either as once, few or many, or as a class for expanded clones.

V: TRBV29-1
length: 15
J: TRBJ1-1
size: many
D: TRBD1
CDR3: CSVPDRGPGVTEAFF
DNA: TGCAGCGTCCCAGACAGGGGGCCCGGGGTCACTGAAGCTTTCTTT

V: TRBV6-1
length: 13
J: TRBJ2-7
size: NA
D: NA
CDR3: CASKDGPAYEQYF
DNA: TGTGCCAGCAAGGACGGACCGGCATACGAGCAGTACTTC

V: TRBV3-1
length: 16
J: TRBJ2-2
size: NA
D: TRBD1
CDR3: CASSPAGTGLTGELFF
DNA: TGTGCCAGCAGCCCCGCCGGGACAGGACTCACCGGGGAGCTGTTTTTT

V: TRBV20-1
length: 15
J: TRBJ1-4
size: NA
D: TRBD1
CDR3: CSARSQDREMGGVFF
DNA: TGCAGTGCTAGATCCCAGGACAGGGAGATGGGGGGGGTGTTTTTT

V: TRBV12-3/TRBV12-4
length: 15
J: TRBJ2-2
size: NA
D: TRBD2
CDR3: CASIPEAGGSGELLF
DNA: TGTGCCAGCATCCCCGAAGCGGGAGGTTCCGGGGAGCTGTTATTT

V: TRBV2
length: 16
J: TRBJ1-2
size: NA
D: TRBD1
CDR3: CASSEGVGQGLYGYPF
DNA: TGTGCCAGCAGTGAAGGTGTGGGACAGGGGTTATATGGCTACCCCTTC

V: TRBV6-5
length: 13
J: TRBJ2-7
size: many
D: TRBD2
CDR3: CASGSGSVNEQYF
DNA: TGTGCCAGCGGTAGCGGGAGCGTCAACGAGCAGTACTTC

V: TRBV20-1
length: 14
J: TRBJ2-7
size: NA
D: TRBD2
CDR3: CSASGTSGLYEQYF
DNA: TGCAGTGCCTCCGGGACTAGCGGGCTCTACGAGCAGTACTTC

V: TRBV6-5
length: 17
J: TRBJ2-7
size: few
D: NA
CDR3: CASRTIIMGSNSYEQYF
DNA: TGTGCCAGCAGAACAATCATCATGGGGTCAAATTCCTACGAGCAGTACTTC

V: TRBV4-1
length: 15
J: TRBJ2-2
size: few
D: TRBD2
CDR3: CASSQDRVLAGELFF
DNA: TGCGCCAGCAGCCAAGATCGCGTCCTAGCGGGCGAGCTGTTTTTT

V: TRBV19
length: 13
J: TRBJ1-1
size: many
D: NA
CDR3: CASTHSVNTEAFF
DNA: TGTGCCAGTACCCACAGCGTGAACACTGAAGCTTTCTTT

V: TRBV9
length: 15
J: TRBJ2-1
size: few
D: NA
CDR3: CASSVKVSSYNEQFF
DNA: TGTGCCAGCAGCGTAAAGGTGAGCTCCTACAATGAGCAGTTCTTC

V: TRBV29-1
length: 14
J: TRBJ2-7
size: NA
D: NA
CDR3: CSVDSQESSYEQYF
DNA: TGCAGCGTTGATTCCCAGGAGAGCTCCTACGAGCAGTACTTC

V: TRBV7-9
length: 15
J: TRBJ2-7
size: NA
D: TRBD1
CDR3: CASSLPDRGEYEQYF
DNA: TGTGCCAGCAGTTTACCCGACAGGGGCGAGTACGAGCAGTACTTC

V: TRBV20-1
length: 16
J: TRBJ2-2
size: NA
D: TRBD2
CDR3: CSARDLLADNTGELFF
DNA: TGCAGTGCTAGAGATCTACTAGCGGACAACACCGGGGAGCTGTTTTTT

V: TRBV25-1
length: 12
J: TRBJ1-5
size: NA
D: TRBD1
CDR3: CASGTGTQPQHF
DNA: TGTGCCAGCGGGACAGGGACTCAGCCCCAGCATTTT

V: TRBV20-1
length: 15
J: TRBJ2-7
size: NA
D: NA
CDR3: CSATLIGTHLYEQYF
DNA: TGCAGTGCTACGCTAATCGGGACACACCTGTACGAGCAGTACTTC

V: TRBV28
length: 18
J: TRBJ2-1
size: few
D: NA
CDR3: CASSFRGFVTNSYNEQFF
DNA: TGTGCCAGCAGTTTTCGGGGATTTGTAACCAACTCCTACAATGAGCAGTTCTTC

V: TRBV19
length: 15
J: TRBJ1-5
size: many
D: NA
CDR3: CASSPGWGDDQPQHF
DNA: TGTGCCAGTAGTCCCGGATGGGGGGACGATCAGCCCCAGCATTTT

V: TRBV6-6
length: 15
J: TRBJ2-2
size: few
D: NA
CDR3: CASSPPSLIAGELFF
DNA: TGTGCCAGCAGCCCACCATCTCTCATCGCCGGGGAGCTGTTTTTT

V: TRBV7-2
length: 14
J: TRBJ1-1
size: many
D: NA
CDR3: CASSFLQGYTEAFF
DNA: TGTGCCAGCAGCTTTTTACAGGGTTACACTGAAGCTTTCTTT

V: TRBV4-3
length: 15
J: TRBJ2-2
size: few
D: TRBD1
CDR3: CASSQDTDRVWELFF
DNA: TGCGCCAGCAGCCAAGATACGGACAGGGTTTGGGAGCTGTTTTTT

V: TRBV7-2
length: 15
J: TRBJ1-4
size: few
D: NA
CDR3: CASSSRDATNEKLFF
DNA: TGTGCCAGCAGCTCCCGGGATGCAACTAATGAAAAACTGTTTTTT

V: TRBV7-8
length: 19
J: TRBJ1-3
size: NA
D: NA
CDR3: CASSLGGGRGFLSGNTIYF
DNA: TGTGCCAGCAGCTTAGGCGGGGGACGGGGGTTCCTCTCTGGAAACACCATATATTTT

V: TRBV2
length: 14
J: TRBJ2-3
size: many
D: TRBD2
CDR3: CASSERLAGDTQYF
DNA: TGTGCCAGCAGTGAACGACTAGCGGGGGATACGCAGTATTTT

V: TRBV20-1
length: 14
J: TRBJ1-3
size: NA
D: NA
CDR3: CSARDLAAGNTIYF
DNA: TGCAGTGCTAGAGATTTGGCAGCTGGAAACACCATATATTTT

V: TRBV4-3
length: 15
J: TRBJ2-7
size: few
D: NA
CDR3: CASSQDSRGNYEQYF
DNA: TGCGCCAGCAGCCAAGACTCCAGGGGAAACTACGAGCAGTACTTC

V: TRBV27
length: 15
J: TRBJ1-1
size: few
D: TRBD1
CDR3: CASSFQGQGLTEAFF
DNA: TGTGCCAGCAGTTTCCAGGGACAGGGATTAACTGAAGCTTTCTTT

V: TRBV7-9
length: 15
J: TRBJ2-5
size: NA
D: NA
CDR3: CASTKTGRDQETQYF
DNA: TGTGCCAGCACTAAGACCGGACGGGACCAAGAGACCCAGTACTTC

V: TRBV3-2
length: 14
J: TRBJ1-3
size: NA
D: NA
CDR3: CASSQVPGGYTIYF
DNA: TGCGCCAGCAGCCAAGTCCCGGGAGGGTACACCATATATTTT

V: TRBV13
length: 16
J: TRBJ2-7
size: NA
D: TRBD1
CDR3: CASSHDTGTGPYEQYF
DNA: TGTGCCAGCAGCCACGATACCGGGACAGGACCTTACGAGCAGTACTTC

V: TRBV2
length: 16
J: TRBJ2-3
size: many
D: NA
CDR3: CASSVASRRSTDTQYF
DNA: TGTGCCAGCAGTGTGGCTAGCCGTCGGTCCACAGATACGCAGTATTTT

V: TRBV7-9
length: 14
J: TRBJ2-1
size: many
D: NA
CDR3: CASMEDSSYNEQFF
DNA: TGTGCCAGCATGGAGGACAGCTCCTACAATGAGCAGTTCTTC

V: TRBV12-3/TRBV12-4
length: 15
J: TRBJ2-3
size: many
D: NA
CDR3: CASSHDGSSTDTQYF
DNA: TGTGCCAGCAGCCACGACGGTTCTAGCACAGATACGCAGTATTTT

V: TRBV20-1
length: 13
J: TRBJ2-7
size: NA
D: NA
CDR3: CSARSPTTYEQYF
DNA: TGCAGTGCTAGGTCCCCGACAACCTACGAGCAGTACTTC

V: TRBV12-3/TRBV12-4
length: 16
J: TRBJ2-3
size: many
D: TRBD2
CDR3: CASMDASGRSTDTQYF
DNA: TGTGCCAGCATGGATGCTAGCGGGAGAAGCACAGATACGCAGTATTTT

V: TRBV4-2
length: 16
J: TRBJ1-2
size: few
D: NA
CDR3: CASSQDYRDDWNGYTF
DNA: TGTGCCAGCAGCCAAGATTACCGGGACGACTGGAATGGCTACACCTTC

V: TRBV12-5
length: 17
J: TRBJ2-2
size: many
D: NA
CDR3: CASGLVPTSLAPGELFF
DNA: TGTGCTAGTGGTTTGGTACCGACTAGTCTTGCTCCCGGGGAGCTGTTTTTT

V: TRBV27
length: 14
J: TRBJ1-4
size: NA
D: NA
CDR3: CASSPQGGGEKLFF
DNA: TGTGCCAGCAGTCCACAGGGAGGTGGAGAAAAACTGTTTTTT

V: TRBV6-6
length: 17
J: TRBJ2-5
size: few
D: NA
CDR3: CASSYSPRRGGQETQYF
DNA: TGTGCCAGCAGTTACTCCCCCCGCAGGGGGGGCCAAGAGACCCAGTACTTC

V: TRBV20-1
length: 14
J: TRBJ2-5
size: few
D: NA
CDR3: CSARDGRYQETQYF
DNA: TGCAGTGCTAGAGATGGCAGGTACCAAGAGACCCAGTACTTC

V: TRBV14
length: 18
J: TRBJ2-7
size: NA
D: TRBD2
CDR3: CASSQDVSTSGIIMEQYF
DNA: TGTGCCAGCAGCCAAGATGTATCTACTAGCGGGATAATTATGGAGCAGTACTTC

V: TRBV29-1
length: 15
J: TRBJ1-1
size: many
D: NA
CDR3: CSVRGSPRGSTEAFF
DNA: TGCAGCGTTCGAGGGTCGCCAAGAGGGAGCACTGAAGCTTTCTTT

V: TRBV4-1
length: 14
J: TRBJ1-4
size: once
D: NA
CDR3: CASSQDHLGEKLFF
DNA: TGCGCCAGCAGCCAAGATCATCTTGGTGAAAAACTGTTTTTT

V: TRBV30
length: 13
J: TRBJ2-5
size: NA
D: NA
CDR3: CAWSDGSGETQYF
DNA: TGTGCCTGGAGTGATGGCAGCGGTGAGACCCAGTACTTC

V: TRBV6-5
length: 13
J: TRBJ2-7
size: NA
D: TRBD1
CDR3: CASTATGDIEQYF
DNA: TGTGCCAGCACCGCAACAGGGGACATCGAGCAGTACTTC

V: TRBV4-3
length: 17
J: TRBJ2-1
size: few
D: TRBD2
CDR3: CASSQDNDLAGYNEQFF
DNA: TGCGCCAGCAGCCAAGATAATGACCTAGCGGGGTACAATGAGCAGTTCTTC

V: TRBV30
length: 15
J: TRBJ2-7
size: NA
D: TRBD2
CDR3: CAWSRLAGDNYEQYF
DNA: TGTGCCTGGTCCCGACTAGCGGGAGATAATTACGAGCAGTACTTC

V: TRBV4-1
length: 15
J: TRBJ2-3
size: few
D: TRBD1
CDR3: CASSHQGASTDTQYF
DNA: TGCGCCAGCAGCCATCAGGGGGCAAGCACAGATACGCAGTATTTT

V: TRBV30
length: 14
J: TRBJ1-5
size: few
D: NA
CDR3: CAWSGTASNQPQHF
DNA: TGTGCCTGGAGTGGGACGGCTAGCAATCAGCCCCAGCATTTT

V: TRBV7-9
length: 13
J: TRBJ2-1
size: NA
D: NA
CDR3: CASSGEIGGEQFF
DNA: TGTGCCAGCAGTGGGGAAATAGGGGGTGAGCAGTTCTTC

V: TRBV4-3
length: 15
J: TRBJ2-7
size: many
D: NA
CDR3: CASSQDGAASYEQYF
DNA: TGCGCCAGCAGCCAAGACGGGGCGGCCTCCTACGAGCAGTACTTC

V: TRBV4-3
length: 18
J: TRBJ2-3
size: NA
D: TRBD1
CDR3: CASSQTFFFGTGVDTQYF
DNA: TGCGCCAGCAGCCAGACGTTCTTCTTCGGGACAGGGGTAGATACGCAGTATTTT